Below, 21 T cell receptor beta chains from the same sample are listed, as sequenced in a study of cytomegalovirus exposure and HLA in healthy donors. The PCR made use of 60 Vbeta and 13 Jbeta primers. Sequencing was performed with immunoSEQ multiplex PCR; in TCRdb, only in-frame clones are kept and a portion is missing. The data hold approximately 180,000 clones, with more than 60% observed a single time. The source material was PBMCs. The receptor set was obtained from a woman aged 25 to 39 in good health and CMV-seropositive.

The chain joins TRBV7-2 to TRBJ2-2, with 9 positions matching TRBD2. From germline, CDR1 is SGHTA and CDR2 FQGNSA. CDR3 size: 17 residues. Trimming at V came to 7 bases and at J to 1 base, leaving 10 bases not matched to a gene. The CDR3 region has the DNA TGTGCCAGCATCACGAATAGCGGGAGCCGGAACACCGGGGAGCTGTTTTTT. This gives the protein CASITNSGSRNTGELFF. The full variable domain, with the rest looked up from reference TRBV7-2 and TRBJ2-2, is GAGVSQSPSNKVTEKGKDVELRCDPISGHTALYWYRQSLGQGLEFLIYFQGNSAPDKSGLPSDRFSAERTGGSVSTLTIQRTQQEDSAVYLCASITNSGSRNTGELFFGEGSRLTVL.

V is TRBV30 and J is TRBJ2-7; 12 nucleotides agree with TRBD2. V lost 3 bases, J lost 1 base, and 7 bases stayed unmatched. The CDR3 is 16 amino acids. From germline, CDR1 is GTSNPN and CDR2 SVGIG (reference sequence). The CDR3 reads CAWREAGLAGSYEQYF. In nucleotides, the CDR3 is TGTGCCTGGAGGGAGGCCGGACTAGCGGGGTCCTACGAGCAGTACTTC.

The rearrangement joins TRBV6-5 to TRBJ2-1; 9 bases are shared with TRBD2. V was pared by 5 bases and J by 8 bases, with 7 bases of the junction left unmatched. The CDR3 consists of 14 residues. Germline V gene lookup returns CDR1 MNHEY and CDR2 SVGAGI. The CDR3 bases are TGTGCCAGCAGTCCATTAGCGGGAGTGGATGAGCAGTTCTTC. Its protein is CASSPLAGVDEQFF.

The rearrangement joins TRBV6-6 to TRBJ2-5, with D maybe TRBD1 (6 bases). V dropped 7 bases and J dropped 4 bases, with 16 bases sitting between them. This CDR3 has 14 residues. Germline CDR1 is MNHNY and CDR2 is SVGAGI (reference sequence). The CDR3 spells CASTRAPRGETQYF. For the CDR3, the DNA is TGTGCCAGCACCAGGGCACCCAGGGGAGAGACCCAGTACTTC.

V and J are TRBV6-5 and TRBJ2-7, with 9 bases identical to TRBD1. CDR1 and CDR2 (germline): MNHEY, SVGAGI. There are 15 residues in the CDR3. V gave up 6 bases and J gave up 2 bases; unmatched junction bases: 8. In DNA, the CDR3 is TGTGCCAGCAGCCGGGACAGGGTACGCCCCTACGAGCAGTACTTC. It codes for CASSRDRVRPYEQYF.

The chain combines TRBV7-2 with TRBJ1-3; D possibly corresponds to TRBD1 (5 bases). Germline values: CDR1 SGHTA, CDR2 FQGNSA. Trimming stripped 1 base from V and 7 bases from J, with 11 bases between. CDR3 size: 14 residues. The CDR3 reads CASSLGQGGNTIYF. Written as DNA, the CDR3 is TGTGCCAGCAGCTTAGGGCAGGGTGGGAACACCATATATTTT.

The CDR3 is CASSPPGWAQETQYF. CDR3 nucleotide sequence: TGTGCCAGCAGCCCCCCTGGATGGGCACAAGAGACCCAGTACTTC. The chain couples TRBV13 to TRBJ2-5; D is ambiguous. This CDR3 spans 15 amino acids. Germline CDR1 reads PRHDT; CDR2 reads FYEKMQ (reference sequence). V dropped 5 bases and J dropped 2 bases, with 15 bases sitting between them.

As regards this clone: A junction end diverges from the germline sequence, so it may reflect a read error. The CDR3 reads CASSLVDGLAGGEEFF. As DNA, the CDR3 is TGTGCCAGCAGCTTAGTCGATGGGCTAGCGGGAGGTGAGGAGTTCTTC. V gene TRBV7-2 combines with J gene TRBJ2-1; 11 positions agree with TRBD2. This CDR3 region has 16 residues. Germline CDR1 SGHTA, CDR2 FQGNSA.

This chain uses TRBV18 with TRBJ2-2; D may be TRBD1 (8 bases). Germline assignment: CDR1 KGHSH and CDR2 LQKENI. V lost 6 bases and J 0 bases, leaving 14 bases between the germline ends. The CDR3 is 16 residues long. The CDR3 bases are TGTGCCAGCTCCCTACAGGGGGGGTCGAACACCGGGGAGCTGTTTTTT. Translation gives CASSLQGGSNTGELFF.

V is TRBV27 and J is TRBJ1-2; D call uncertain. CDR1 and CDR2 (germline): MNHEY, SMNVEV (reference sequence). The CDR3 totals 14 residues. Trimming pared 5 bases from V and 5 bases from J, leaving 15 bases between. For the CDR3, the DNA is TGTGCCAGCAGTCCCGGAGGGATAGGATATGGCTACACCTTC. This translates into CASSPGGIGYGYTF.

The chain combines TRBV9 with TRBJ2-2; 8 bases align to TRBD1. Unmatched junction bases numbered 7, after V lost 3 bases and J lost 3 bases. CDR1 is SGDLS and CDR2 is YYNGEE in the germline V gene. The CDR3 sequence is 16 residues long. DNA for the CDR3: TGTGCCAGCAGCGAGGGGACAGGCTGGGACACCGGGGAGCTGTTTTTT. It translates to CASSEGTGWDTGELFF.

The chain couples TRBV6-5 to TRBJ2-7; 12 bases map to TRBD2. The CDR3 loop spans 15 amino acids. CDR1 is MNHEY, CDR2 SVGAGI, per germline. V was clipped by 6 bases and J by 2 bases; unmatched bases: 5. This CDR3 is CASRMLAGGPYEQYF. The CDR3 DNA reads TGTGCCAGCAGAATGCTAGCGGGAGGGCCCTACGAGCAGTACTTC.

V and J are TRBV6-1 and TRBJ2-1; 7 bases line up with TRBD1. CDR3 length equals 15 residues. Trimming at V came to 3 bases and at J to 5 bases, leaving 7 bases not matched to a gene. The germline gives CDR1 MNHNS, CDR2 SASEGT. The CDR3 region is CASSEYRGRDNEQFF. DNA of the CDR3: TGTGCCAGCAGTGAGTACAGGGGTAGGGACAATGAGCAGTTCTTC.

This clone has a handful of counts. The chain recombines TRBV5-6 with TRBJ1-1; 9 bases align to TRBD1. This CDR3 region has 14 residues. Unmatched junction bases numbered 2, after V lost 1 base and J lost 4 bases. The V gene's germline CDR1 is SGHDT and CDR2 YYEEEE. CDR3 residues: CASSLLQGATEAFF. CDR3 in DNA: TGTGCCAGCAGCTTGCTACAGGGGGCCACTGAAGCTTTCTTT. Full variable domain (remainder filled in from reference TRBV5-6 and TRBJ1-1): DAGVTQSPTHLIKTRGQQVTLRCSPKSGHDTVSWYQQALGQGPQFIFQYYEEEERQRGNFPDRFSGHQFPNYSSELNVNALLLGDSALYLCASSLLQGATEAFFGQGTRLTVV.

The chain links TRBV10-1 to TRBJ2-7; 7 bases are a match to TRBD1. The CDR3 sequence is 13 residues long. V lost 5 bases and J lost 3; bases outside the gene matches: 4. Germline V gene sequence: CDR1 WNHNN, CDR2 SYGVQD (reference sequence). CDR3 bases: TGCGCCAGCAGTCTACAGGGGATCTACGAGCAGTACTTC. Its protein product is CASSLQGIYEQYF.

This clone was seen only a few times. This chain joins TRBV2 and TRBJ1-1; D not resolved. The CDR3 spans 14 residues. Looked up from germline, CDR1 is SNHLY and CDR2 is FYNNEI. V shed 3 bases and J shed 3 bases, with 11 bases lying between them. The CDR3 loop reads CASSDPAEDTEAFF. DNA of the CDR3: TGTGCCAGCAGTGACCCGGCAGAGGACACTGAAGCTTTCTTT.

The genes are TRBV7-3 and TRBJ1-5; D not certain. The V and J ends lost 2 bases and 0 bases respectively, with 17 bases between them. Germline assignment: CDR1 SGHTA and CDR2 FQGTGA. CDR3 length equals 18 residues. As DNA, the CDR3 is TGTGCCAGCAGCTTAGACGAGGGCAGAAATGATAGCAATCAGCCCCAGCATTTT. The encoded protein is CASSLDEGRNDSNQPQHF.

V and J are TRBV6-9 and TRBJ2-7; D is ambiguous. Germline values: CDR1 MNHGY, CDR2 SVAAGI. Trimming removed 3 bases at V and 2 bases at J, with 2 bases between. The CDR3 loop spans 11 amino acids. CDR3 protein: CASSYTYEQYF. The CDR3 coding sequence is TGTGCCAGCAGTTACACCTACGAGCAGTACTTC.

V usage is TRBV28 and J usage is TRBJ2-5, with D perhaps TRBD1 (5 bases). The ends were cut back, 6 bases at V and 0 bases at J, with 11 bases in the middle. The CDR3 spans 14 residues. Germline-derived CDR1 and CDR2 are MDHEN and SYDVKM. The CDR3 coding sequence is TGTGCCAGCAGCCCCGCCAGGGACCAAGAGACCCAGTACTTC. Its protein is CASSPARDQETQYF. Looking up the rest from reference TRBV28 and TRBJ2-5 gives the full variable domain: DVKVTQSSRYLVKRTGEKVFLECVQDMDHENMFWYRQDPGLGLRLIYFSYDVKMKEKGDIPEGYSVSREKKERFSLILESASTNQTSMYLCASSPARDQETQYFGPGTRLLVL.

This chain links TRBV5-1 with TRBJ2-2; 7 bases are a match to TRBD2. The CDR3 has 17 residues. Germline V lookup: CDR1 SGHRS, CDR2 YFSETQ. Germline trimming cut 0 bases from V and 5 bases from J; bases unmatched to any gene: 10. The CDR3 here is CASSLAGGRVKTGELFF. CDR3 DNA sequence: TGCGCCAGCAGCTTGGCCGGGGGGAGGGTGAAGACCGGGGAGCTGTTTTTT.

This clone was observed a single time. The chain employs TRBV5-1 and TRBJ2-1; 8 nucleotides agree with TRBD2. CDR1 is SGHRS and CDR2 is YFSETQ in the germline V gene. V lost 2 bases to trimming and J lost 5 bases; unmatched junction nucleotides: 3. The CDR3 length is 14 residues. For the CDR3, the DNA is TGCGCCAGCAGCTTCGCGGGAGGCGACAATGAGCAGTTCTTC. Its translation is CASSFAGGDNEQFF.